This record concerns one T cell receptor beta chain sequence. Original data processing: By means of reference gene primer amplification, nucleated cell counts were estimated. Generated by immunoSEQ multiplex PCR, the TCRdb table keeps only in-frame clones and is missing some. V and J calls and clone size are those listed in that table; D and trimming were worked out from the DNA. The data contain about 62,000 clones, around 80% of them singletons. The data were obtained in a study of blood T cell repertoires in COVID-19. The overall study: COVID-19 samples from acute and convalescent phases originated in the United States, Italy and Spain. From T cells, B-cell-depleted T cells, or PBMCs came the material, which was cDNA or gDNA.

The CDR3 runs to 13 residues. Trimming left V 4 bases short and J 3 bases short, with 9 bases between. The sequence derives from a woman aged 80 or over with active or convalescent COVID-19. Sequencing input: peripheral blood. The chain recombines TRBV12-3 or TRBV12-4 with TRBJ1-2; TRBD1 is a possible D gene (6 bases). The CDR3 is CASSSGQHYGYTF. In nucleotides, the CDR3 is TGTGCCAGCAGTTCCGGACAGCACTATGGCTACACCTTC.